The clone carrying this T cell receptor beta chain was seen repeatedly, ten times or more. The sample comes from a study of T cell responses to AZD1222 COVID-19 vaccine. Turning to the study itself: Pooling was applied to second doses at about 4 or about 12 weeks.

TCRdb's copy holds only in-frame clones and misses some; the assay was immunoSEQ multiplex PCR. The table shows approximately 110,000 clones, with more than 80% occurring only once. Trimming cost V 5 bases and J 5 bases; bases outside gene matches: 10. The germline CDR1 and CDR2 sequences are MNHEY and SVGEGT. This CDR3 has 16 amino acids. Here the sequenced sample was peripheral blood, taken on day 0 of AZD1222 vaccination. The rearrangement joins TRBV6-2 or TRBV6-3 to TRBJ2-1; 9 positions agree with TRBD1. This TCR was sampled from an adult in good health. The CDR3 is CASSRGRGTGHNEQFF. The CDR3 DNA follows: TGTGCCAGCAGTAGGGGGCGCGGGACAGGGCACAATGAGCAGTTCTTC.